This T cell receptor beta chain was sequenced during a study of blood T cell repertoires in COVID-19. Overall study context: Italy, Spain and the United States were the sources of the convalescent and acute COVID-19 samples. Sample material is recorded as cDNA or gDNA derived from T cells, B-cell-depleted T cells, or PBMCs.

The CDR3 runs to 12 residues. V was shortened by 2 bases and J by 10 bases, with 6 bases between the two germline ends. Germline CDR1 and CDR2: SGHTA and FQGNSA. Per the authors' pipeline: Amplification of reference gene primers provided the estimated nucleated cell counts. TCRdb keeps only in-frame clones here, not all; method: immunoSEQ multiplex PCR. The DNA gave D and trimming, while V, J and clone size come from that table. The sample holds about 51,000 clones; around 83% are singletons and the top ten take less than 15%. The chain carries TRBV7-2 and TRBJ1-6; D not certain. Sample: peripheral blood. The TCR sequence derives from a human donor with acute or convalescent COVID-19. The donor label of this sample is uncertain. The CDR3 protein is CASSLYESPLHF. In nucleotides, the CDR3 is TGTGCCAGCAGCTTATATGAGTCACCCCTCCACTTT.